The sequence of this T cell receptor (beta chain) was determined in a study of cytomegalovirus exposure and HLA in healthy donors (dated by TCRdb to about 2017). About the investigation overall: An earlier analysis of roughly 630 of the donors reported 250 to 350 Gb of sequence data and some 120 million unique TCR beta sequences from some 180 million T cells. An early release that covered more than 550 HLA-typed donors contained around 300 gigabases of sequencing data and 75 million to 100 million unique TCR sequences. Of the approximately 370 genotyped donors, 75% to 85% were placed in the genetic ancestry cluster associated with self-reported Caucasian donors. The study aimed to test whether cataloging public T cell receptors could reveal signatures of past pathogen exposure. The T cell repertoires of several hundred subjects were profiled by immunosequencing and related to cytomegalovirus serostatus. Besides the first cohort of 550 to 750 subjects, a separate validation cohort made up of roughly 130 different subjects was used. The study combined high-throughput TCR immunosequencing, statistical association of individual TCRs with disease status, and machine learning to predict cytomegalovirus infection status. A later analysis re-examined previously published TCR beta repertoires from hundreds of donors and added high-resolution HLA genotyping to investigate patterns of TCR occurrence. The later analysis used no new phenotypic data to find candidate immune exposures, relying instead on TCR beta sequences and their occurrence across donors. An earlier analysis of around 580 of the donors used high-throughput TCR beta sequencing to judge whether each TCR beta V gene segment behaved as functional or pseudogenic. Alongside the repertoire data, information on donor age, sex, ethnicity and CMV serostatus was compiled. A later genetic analysis used genome-wide SNP genotypes for about 65% of the roughly 670 donors, treating that subset as a discovery cohort. All discovery cohort repertoires had been generated using a single sequencing platform. HLA typing included class I and class II loci at four-digit resolution. The number of typed donors differed by locus: about 620-640 for A, B, C, DRB1 and DQB1; about 520 for DQA1; some 590 for DPA1; and roughly 490 for DPB1. Roughly 5 DR-DQ haplotypes were handled as single units for association and clustering, since linkage in the cohort was strong. Among several hundred genotyped donors of the cohort, an average of approximately 200,000 unique TCR beta nucleotide sequences was sequenced per donor, of which about 19% were non-productive. The investigation overall reported the following: An earlier analysis of approximately 570 of the donors showed that most TCR beta V segments appeared in productive rearrangements either about 87% or about 30% of the time, which broadly matched IMGT annotations. A further reported finding was that TCR beta sequences accurately predicted the HLA-A and HLA-B alleles for most subjects in the first cohort. Roughly uniform sequencing depth across donors was assumed in presence/absence analyses, although this assumption may not hold. Several of the top co-occurrence clusters appeared to be linked to parvovirus B19, influenza, CMV and Epstein-Barr virus, according to a later analysis. Compared with the roughly 670-donor mean, donors in an Asian-associated ancestry cluster had fewer N-insertions in productive TCRs, according to a later genetic analysis. At a false discovery rate of 0.05, a later analysis linked roughly 17,000 TCR beta sequences to specific HLA alleles. V-gene and J-gene trimming of TCR beta chains was associated with a missense DCLRE1C variant in a later genetic analysis, and the association was replicated in an independent cohort. According to the authors, the approach could potentially be generalized to other disease states and immunological phenotypes. Most TCR sequences were observed very rarely across donors, whereas some public TCRs were present in many individuals. The classifier was reported to diagnose cytomegalovirus status with high specificity and sensitivity in both the original and validation cohorts. A later analysis found that HLA-associated TCR beta chains were more clonally expanded and had lower generation probabilities than equally common non-associated chains. In vitro tests confirmed that a few of the cytomegalovirus-associated TCR beta chains recognize cytomegalovirus antigens. In a later analysis, most CMV-associated TCR beta chains were found to appear HLA-restricted, with HLA associations seemingly driven largely by CMV exposure. A total of fewer than 200 TCR beta chains were listed by the study as associated with cytomegalovirus. Some IMGT-functional V segments, including TRBV6-2 and TRBV6-3, could not be told apart with the 87-base-pair reads, so those segments were excluded. Assigning TCR associations to individual alleles was difficult when HLA alleles, especially DR and DQ, strongly co-occurred. Because counts were too low, 15 to 20 rarely observed V segments, including chromosome 9 orphons, were excluded from the earlier analysis of fewer than 650 of the donors. In a later analysis, TCR association rates were found to vary across HLA loci, with the most associated TCRs seen for DRB1 alleles and the fewest for HLA-C alleles. Linkage disequilibrium might explain the correlated functional status among segregating V segments, but an unknown experimental factor could not be excluded. Because HLA typing was missing for some donors at each locus, association tests included only the typed subset. For the cohort, immune exposure information was limited to CMV serostatus. A group of highly shared sequence variants was considered likely to be a technical artifact of the sequencing pipeline. The cohort was sequenced for TCR beta chains only, and without alpha or paired-chain data the features that could be detected were limited.

V has 7 bases trimmed and J has 0 bases trimmed; junction bases matching no gene number 7. Looking up the germline V gene yields CDR1 MNHNS and CDR2 SASEGT. CDR3 length: 15 amino acids, cysteine to phenylalanine. Kept here is only the CDR3 DNA, which spans 45 bases and is read in frame from base 1. Libraries came from the immunoSEQ multiplex PCR assay. For the multiplex PCR, a mixture combining 60 forward primers for TCR Vbeta segments and 13 reverse primers for TCR Jbeta segments was used. A multiplex PCR assay on genomic DNA amplified the CDR3 region of rearranged TCR beta genes. The amplified TCR beta libraries were sequenced on the Illumina HiSeq System as 87-base-pair reads. In the authors' own workflow: In a later analysis, tens of millions of unique TCR beta chains were counted across the 650 to 700 repertoires, and roughly 11 million of these chains were shared by at least two donors. To remove PCR and sequencing errors, raw reads were error-corrected and collapsed into unique sequences using a nearest-neighbor algorithm that merged closely related sequences. V, D and J gene segments were assigned by aligning CDR3 sequences to IMGT reference sequences. For a sequence to be retained, a match of at least six nucleotides was required to both a V gene segment and a J gene segment. Rearrangements were called productive when the CDR3 lacked stop codons and stayed in frame with V and J; all others were non-productive. CDR3 was defined according to IMGT convention as the region running from the second conserved V-encoded cysteine to the conserved J-encoded phenylalanine. The earlier analysis of 500 to 600 of the donors excluded sequences that lacked an unambiguous match to a single V gene segment. An earlier analysis of 500 to 600 of the donors classified V segments as functional when productive rearrangements were above 56.7% and as segregating when the standard deviation between donors was above 5%. A statistical classification framework was developed to diagnose cytomegalovirus status using the catalog of TCR beta chain sequences. A later analysis assigned V and J genes by comparing TCR nucleotide sequences with IMGT/GENE-DB human TR gene sequences. Using the TCRdist pipeline, a later analysis assigned CDR3 sequences along with most-parsimonious VDJ recombination scenarios. A later analysis defined each TCR beta chain by its CDR3 amino acid sequence plus V-gene family, and excluded reads lacking a unique V-gene family. In a later analysis, approximately 590 highly shared, low-generation-probability nucleotide sequences were removed to address suspected cross-contamination and a sequencing artifact. In a later analysis, a clonal expansion index for each public chain was calculated from normalized within-repertoire ranks of inferred template counts. Generation probabilities in a later analysis came from a VDJ recombination model fitted to out-of-frame rearrangements, and those results were checked against IGoR. In a later analysis, TCR-TCR, TCR-HLA and TCR-CMV co-occurrence was scored with hypergeometric tests, and a repertoire-size bias correction was applied to TCR pairs. False discovery rates were estimated in a later analysis by permuting HLA or CMV assignments 20 times. In a later analysis, co-occurring TCRs were grouped with DBSCAN, and TCRdist sequence similarity was added when clustering was performed within HLA-allele-positive subsets. For co-occurrence clustering, repertoires with fewer than 30,000 or more than 120,000 public chains were excluded, along with four or five repertoires with anomalous nucleotide sharing. The table comes from immuneACCESS by way of TCRdb, which keeps in-frame sequences with V and J called. Part of the clones is missing from these tables; in studies checked, under half for an unresolved V gene and the rest for unknown reasons. That table gives V, J and clone size, and the DNA gave D and trimming. A total of roughly 71,000 clones appear in this sample, approximately 78% of them only once. The ten biggest clones cover around 3% of the sample.

The cohort comprised fewer than 750 healthy bone marrow donors. All cohort members were sampled while nominally healthy, although unrecorded immune exposures were likely present. The donor was CMV seropositive and was included in the group of around 300 seropositive cohort members. Every donor gave a peripheral blood sample, and the peripheral blood mononuclear cells from that sample were used for TCR beta sequencing. The Qiagen DNeasy Blood Extraction Kit was used to extract genomic DNA from the blood cell samples. A few counts support this clone. No cognate antigen has been identified for it. Per-nucleotide qualities are absent, and no much larger clonotype sits a single base away.

This clonotype originated in a girl between 10 and 17 years old in good health and CMV-seropositive. The sequencing input was PBMCs. The rearranged chain carries TRBV6-1 and TRBJ2-7, with 9 middle bases fitting TRBD2. The DNA sequence follows: TGTGCCAGCAAGAAAGCGGGAGGCACCTCCTACGAGCAGTACTTC. Its coded protein is CASKKAGGTSYEQYF.